This TCR beta chain was identified in a study of blood T cell repertoires in COVID-19. Generated by immunoSEQ multiplex PCR, the TCRdb table keeps only in-frame clones and is missing some. Seen here are 130,000 to 150,000 clones, 65% to 80% observed once, and the top ten hold around 4.4%. The V and J ends lost 5 bases and 0 bases respectively, with 13 bases between them. The germline V gene has CDR1 MNHEY and CDR2 SMNVEV (reference sequence). The CDR3 is 16 amino acids. The V and J genes are TRBV27 and TRBJ2-2; D is possibly TRBD1 (5 bases). The origin of this receptor is a man aged 55 to 70 with acute or convalescent COVID-19. Sequenced input: peripheral blood. The CDR3 loop reads CASSARQTSNTGELFF. The CDR3 DNA sequence: TGTGCCAGCAGTGCCCGACAGACTTCGAACACCGGGGAGCTGTTTTTT.